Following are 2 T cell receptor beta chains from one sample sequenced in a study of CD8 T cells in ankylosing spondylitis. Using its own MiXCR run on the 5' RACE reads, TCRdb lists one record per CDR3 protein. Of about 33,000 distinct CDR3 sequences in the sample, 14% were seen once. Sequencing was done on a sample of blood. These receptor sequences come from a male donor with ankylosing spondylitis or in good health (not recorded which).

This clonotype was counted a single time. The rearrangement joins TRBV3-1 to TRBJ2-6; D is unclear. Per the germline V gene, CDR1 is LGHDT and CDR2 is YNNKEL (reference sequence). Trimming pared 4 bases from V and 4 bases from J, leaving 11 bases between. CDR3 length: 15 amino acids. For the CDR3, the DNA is TGTGCCAGCAGCCTACCTACCGGGGGGGCCAACGTCCTGACTTTC. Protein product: CASSLPTGGANVLTF.

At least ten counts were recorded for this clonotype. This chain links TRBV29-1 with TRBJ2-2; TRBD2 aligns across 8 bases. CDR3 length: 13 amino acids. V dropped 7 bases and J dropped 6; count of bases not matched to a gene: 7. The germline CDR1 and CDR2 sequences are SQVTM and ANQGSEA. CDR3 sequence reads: CSGRAGVAGELFF. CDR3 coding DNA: TGCAGCGGGCGAGCGGGAGTAGCCGGGGAGCTGTTTTTT.